The source of this TCR beta chain is a study of T cell clonality in common variable immunodeficiency. V trimming: 6 bases; J trimming: 2 bases; junction bases outside the gene matches: 8. Looked up from germline, CDR1 is SNHLY and CDR2 is FYNNEI. This CDR3 is 15 amino acids long. Many counts were recorded for this clone. The missing CDR3 end, 3 residues past where the read stops, is filled in from the germline J gene. The method was immunoSEQ multiplex PCR; TCRdb's version includes in-frame clones alone and lacks a portion of them. The profile covers 75,000 to 85,000 clones, none occurring a single time.

The sequence derives from a person aged 18-70 years in good health. The chain recombines TRBV2 with TRBJ2-7; 9 bases line up with TRBD2. The sample was peripheral blood mononuclear cells. This chain's CDR3 is CASSGVAGVAYEQYF. CDR3 bases read: TGTGCCAGCAGCGGTGTAGCGGGAGTGGCCTACGAG.